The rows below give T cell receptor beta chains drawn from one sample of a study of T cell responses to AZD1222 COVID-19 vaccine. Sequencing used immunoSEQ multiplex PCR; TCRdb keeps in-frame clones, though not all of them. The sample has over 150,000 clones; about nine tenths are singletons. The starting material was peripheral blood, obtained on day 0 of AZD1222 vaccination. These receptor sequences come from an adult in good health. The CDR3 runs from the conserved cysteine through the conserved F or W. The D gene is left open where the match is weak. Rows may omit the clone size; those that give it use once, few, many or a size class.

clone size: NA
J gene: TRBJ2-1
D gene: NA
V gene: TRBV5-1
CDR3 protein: CASSLGPGPEGGEQFF
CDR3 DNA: TGCGCCAGCAGCTTAGGGCCGGGACCCGAAGGCGGTGAGCAGTTCTTC

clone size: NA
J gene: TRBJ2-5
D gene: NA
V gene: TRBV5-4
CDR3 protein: CASSLAGTQETQYF
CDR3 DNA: TGTGCCAGCAGCTTGGCCGGGACCCAAGAGACCCAGTACTTC

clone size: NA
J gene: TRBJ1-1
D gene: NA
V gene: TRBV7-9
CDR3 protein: CASSSPTVNTEAFF
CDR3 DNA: TGTGCCAGCAGCTCGCCGACAGTGAACACTGAAGCTTTCTTT

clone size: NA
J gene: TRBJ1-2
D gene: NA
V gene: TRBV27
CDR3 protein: CASSPRANYGYTF
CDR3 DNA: TGTGCCAGCAGCCCCAGGGCTAACTATGGCTACACCTTC

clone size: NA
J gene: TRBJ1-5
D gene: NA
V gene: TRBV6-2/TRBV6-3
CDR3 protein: CASSYGGAQPQHF
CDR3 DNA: TGTGCCAGCAGTTACGGGGGGGCTCAGCCCCAGCATTTT

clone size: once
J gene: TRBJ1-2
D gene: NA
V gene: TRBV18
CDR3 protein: CASSPDGSVNYGYTF
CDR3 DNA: TGTGCCAGCTCACCCGACGGGTCGGTTAACTATGGCTACACCTTC

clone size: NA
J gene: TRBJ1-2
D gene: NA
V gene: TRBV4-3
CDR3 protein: CASSHGGSSGSGYTF
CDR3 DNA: TGCGCCAGCAGCCATGGGGGGTCTTCAGGAAGTGGCTACACCTTC

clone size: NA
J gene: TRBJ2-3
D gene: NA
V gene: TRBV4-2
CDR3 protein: CASSQDSGRTDTQYF
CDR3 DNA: TGTGCCAGCAGCCAAGATTCAGGTCGCACAGATACGCAGTATTTT

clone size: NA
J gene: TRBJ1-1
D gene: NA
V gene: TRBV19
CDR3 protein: CASGPRGARVTEAFF
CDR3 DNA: TGTGCCAGTGGCCCTAGGGGGGCGCGGGTCACTGAAGCTTTCTTT

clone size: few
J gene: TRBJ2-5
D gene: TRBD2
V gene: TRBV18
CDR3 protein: CASSPPSGGAQGETQYF
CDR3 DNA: TGTGCCAGCTCACCACCGAGCGGGGGGGCACAAGGGGAGACCCAGTACTTC

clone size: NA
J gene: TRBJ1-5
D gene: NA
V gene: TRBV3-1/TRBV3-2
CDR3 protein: CASSQDGGGRAGNQPQHF
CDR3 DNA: TGTGCCAGCAGCCAAGATGGGGGCGGTAGGGCGGGCAATCAGCCCCAGCATTTT

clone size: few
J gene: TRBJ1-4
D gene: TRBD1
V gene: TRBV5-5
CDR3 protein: CASSPTGTADEKLFF
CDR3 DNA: TGTGCCAGCAGCCCCACCGGGACAGCGGATGAAAAACTGTTTTTT

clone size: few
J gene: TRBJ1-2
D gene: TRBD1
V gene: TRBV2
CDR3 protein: CLLEGADYGYTF
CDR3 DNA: TGCCTCCTTGAGGGGGCAGACTATGGCTACACCTTC

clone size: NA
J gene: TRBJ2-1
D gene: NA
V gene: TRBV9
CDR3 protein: CASSVGSGDEQFF
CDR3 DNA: TGTGCCAGCAGCGTAGGTTCGGGGGATGAGCAGTTCTTC

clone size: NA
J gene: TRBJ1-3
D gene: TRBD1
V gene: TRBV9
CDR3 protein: CASSVRPGTGTLSGNTIYF
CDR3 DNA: TGTGCCAGCAGCGTACGTCCCGGGACAGGGACCCTCTCTGGAAACACCATATATTTT

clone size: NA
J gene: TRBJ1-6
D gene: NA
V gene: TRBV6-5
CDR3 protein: CASRTNIDGSPLHF
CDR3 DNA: TGTGCCAGCAGGACTAACATAGACGGGTCACCCCTCCACTTT

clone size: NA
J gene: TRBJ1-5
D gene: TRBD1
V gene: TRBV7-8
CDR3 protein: CASSSPMGTGGRQPQHF
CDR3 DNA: TGTGCCAGCAGCTCACCGATGGGGACAGGGGGACGTCAGCCCCAGCATTTT

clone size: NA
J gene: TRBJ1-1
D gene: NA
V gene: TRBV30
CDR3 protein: CAWSLGRGTEAFF
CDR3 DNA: TGTGCCTGGAGCCTCGGTCGGGGCACTGAAGCTTTCTTT

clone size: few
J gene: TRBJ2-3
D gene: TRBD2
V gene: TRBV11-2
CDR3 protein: CASSPSGVNTQYF
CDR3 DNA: TGTGCCAGCAGCCCTAGCGGGGTGAATACGCAGTATTTT

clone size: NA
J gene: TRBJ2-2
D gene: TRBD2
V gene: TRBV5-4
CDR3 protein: CASSRGTSGAGELFF
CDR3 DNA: TGTGCCAGCAGCCGAGGGACTAGCGGAGCCGGGGAGCTGTTTTTT

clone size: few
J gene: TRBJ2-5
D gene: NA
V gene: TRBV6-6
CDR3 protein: CASSIRGTETQYF
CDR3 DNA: TGTGCCAGCAGTATCCGGGGTACCGAGACCCAGTACTTC

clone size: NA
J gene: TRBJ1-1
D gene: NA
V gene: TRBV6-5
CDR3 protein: CASSPSLQTEAFF
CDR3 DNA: TGTGCCAGCAGCCCGAGCCTACAGACTGAAGCTTTCTTT

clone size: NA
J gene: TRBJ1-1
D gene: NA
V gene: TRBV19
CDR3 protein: CASSISGDTEAFF
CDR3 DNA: TGTGCCAGTAGTATATCGGGGGACACTGAAGCTTTCTTT

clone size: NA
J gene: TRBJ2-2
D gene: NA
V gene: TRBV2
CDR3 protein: CASTQVMITGELFF
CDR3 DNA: TGTGCCAGCACTCAGGTTATGATCACCGGGGAGCTGTTTTTT

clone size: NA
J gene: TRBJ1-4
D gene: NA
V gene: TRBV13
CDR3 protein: CASSLEGKGEKLFF
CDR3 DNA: TGTGCCAGCAGCTTAGAGGGGAAGGGTGAAAAACTGTTTTTT

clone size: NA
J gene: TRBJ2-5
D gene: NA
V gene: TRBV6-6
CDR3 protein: CASRTTRQETQYF
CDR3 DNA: TGTGCCAGCAGAACTACTCGACAAGAGACCCAGTACTTC